The rows below give T cell receptor beta chains drawn from one sample of a study of spatial heterogeneity in lung cancer. TCRdb reprocessed the 5' RACE reads with MiXCR, giving one entry per CDR3 protein. The top ten clones hold around 6.6% of a sample with 65,000 to 85,000 distinct CDR3 sequences, under 25% of them seen once. Sequenced here: PBMCs, sampled at surgery. These receptors were collected from a male donor with early-stage non-small cell lung cancer. CDR3s include the opening cysteine and the closing phenylalanine or tryptophan. D genes are given only for firm matches. The size field is filled for only some rows; it gives once, few, many or a size class.

j_call | d_call | v_call | cdr3_length | clone_size | cdr3_aa
TRBJ1-2 | . | TRBV6-1 | 14 | few | CASSESVRATGYTF
TRBJ2-5 | TRBD2 | TRBV11-1 | 15 | few | CASSPGGGRQETQYF
TRBJ1-3 | . | TRBV27 | 16 | . | CASRPRGGLSGNTIYF
TRBJ2-5 | TRBD2 | TRBV11-2 | 17 | many | CASSLLPSGGNQETQYF
TRBJ1-2 | TRBD1 | TRBV16 | 13 | many | CASSQSTGDGYTF
TRBJ1-1 | . | TRBV7-9 | 12 | few | CASRQMNTEAFF
TRBJ2-1 | TRBD2 | TRBV9 | 14 | . | CASSPQTSGNEQFF
TRBJ2-3 | TRBD1 | TRBV10-3 | 14 | many | CAISRQGSTDTQYF
TRBJ1-1 | TRBD1 | TRBV12-3/TRBV12-4 | 16 | few | CASSPGQGRMNTEAFF
TRBJ1-5 | . | TRBV10-3 | 14 | . | CAISELGGNQPQHF
TRBJ1-2 | TRBD1 | TRBV2 | 14 | . | CANQDRVNNYGYTF
TRBJ1-1 | . | TRBV6-2/TRBV6-3 | 14 | . | CASRTVRSWTEAFF
TRBJ1-1 | TRBD1 | TRBV6-6 | 15 | few | CASSSSSTGATEAFF
TRBJ1-1 | . | TRBV30 | 12 | . | CASPGPGREAFF
TRBJ2-5 | TRBD2 | TRBV5-4 | 13 | few | CASSSTSGETQYF
TRBJ2-1 | TRBD2 | TRBV23-1 | 19 | many | CASSLLGDPGLESTNEQFF
TRBJ2-3 | . | TRBV15 | 14 | . | CATTSGRLRDTQYF
TRBJ2-2 | . | TRBV6-5 | 14 | few | CASRGGSETGELFF
TRBJ2-1 | . | TRBV4-1 | 13 | . | CASSQDLKREQFF
TRBJ2-1 | TRBD2 | TRBV19 | 15 | few | CASSIGLAGGDEQFF
TRBJ1-1 | . | TRBV29-1 | 13 | few | CSALSGVNTEAFF
TRBJ1-4 | TRBD1 | TRBV6-1 | 15 | many | CASSAPRDRGWKLFF
TRBJ2-5 | TRBD2 | TRBV7-2 | 14 | . | CASSLAGGRETQYF
TRBJ1-4 | . | TRBV7-9 | 16 | . | CASSSPPRALSEKLFF